This T cell receptor beta chain is drawn from a study of shared clonotypes between healthy human individuals. Germline CDR1 and CDR2: MGHDK and SYGVNS. V was shortened by 7 bases and J by 5 bases, with 14 bases between the two germline ends. The CDR3 extends over 13 amino acids. General observations from the study: What limited the represented genetic and exposure-history diversity was the small number of donors. Richness estimates generally favored naive over memory subsets. When compared with the clonotypes that were shared by all four sorted-subset donors, the non-shared clonotypes turned out to have lower generation probabilities.

CD8 cells regarded as naive lacked CD45RO, were positively chosen for CCR7, and omitted terminally differentiated effector memory CD45RA+ cells. Profiled with immunoSEQ multiplex PCR; TCRdb holds only in-frame clones, not every one. Of millions of clones listed, roughly 94% are singletons. With regard to this clone: The antigen remains undetermined.

The rearrangement joins TRBV25-1 to TRBJ2-5; TRBD2 might be the D (6 bases). The sample was naive CD8+ T cells sorted from blood. The sequence was collected from a man between 18 and 35 years old in good health. The CDR3, as DNA: TGTGCCAGCACCCCCCCGGGAGTTGAGACCCAGTACTTC. Translated: CASTPPGVETQYF.